The sequence of this TCR beta chain was determined in a study of CD8 T cells in Susac syndrome (dated by TCRdb to the late 2010s). Regarding the research as a whole: Repertoire sequencing was used to test whether CD8+ T cell activation and differentiation in Susac syndrome was antigen driven. CD8+ T cell repertoire clonality was compared between some 12 healthy donors, about 14 Susac syndrome patients and around 15 multiple sclerosis patients.

The CDR3 spans 16 residues, from the cysteine through the phenylalanine. Just the 48-base CDR3 DNA is kept, in frame starting at base 1. For CDR1 and CDR2, the germline V gene lists SGHAT and FQNNGV. The junction shows trimming of 2 bases on V and 2 bases on J, plus 16 bases between the germline ends. In regard to this clonotype: Its antigen target is currently unknown. Base-call qualities are not available, and no considerably larger clone is one nucleotide away.

Results the study describes overall, beyond this receptor: The TCR sequencing and HLA analysis was acknowledged to have included a relatively small number of individuals.

High-throughput TCR beta sequencing profiled peripheral blood CD8+ and CD4+ T cells from healthy donors, Susac syndrome patients and multiple sclerosis patients. Treatment-naive patients with stable or active relapsing-remitting disease fulfilling revised McDonald criteria were used as multiple sclerosis controls. Bulk CD8+ and CD4+ T cells were purified magnetically by negative isolation, whereas CD8+ TEMRA cells were enriched by FACS. Blood was collected in EDTA tubes and processed within 24 hours, with PBMCs isolated through density gradient centrifugation. PBMCs intended for TCR sequencing were cryopreserved in liquid nitrogen and were subsequently thawed in a 37 degrees C water bath. A purity of at least 90% was achieved for sorted or isolated CD4+, CD8+ and CD8+ TEMRA cells. RNA was extracted with the RNeasy kit and roughly 0.5 to 1 ug was reverse transcribed using random hexamers. The immunoSEQ multiplex PCR assay, which covers 54 Vbeta and 13 Jbeta segments, was used to amplify TCR beta CDR3 regions. Bias from PCR amplification was corrected by using a synthetic template baseline for primer optimization and for computational correction. The original methods were these. Only productive sequences were kept, with reads annotated to V, D and J genes according to IMGT and analyzed in immunoSEQ Analyzer. Clonality was computed as one minus Shannon entropy normalized by log2 of the number of productive unique sequences. For each patient and control, public and private clones were evaluated among the 100 most prevalent clones. A clone was defined as Susac-specific if it was absent from the healthy and MS cohorts, from about 1,100 published viral clones and from other ImmuneACCESS disease sequences. TCRdb redid the processing of the public reads, applying fastp at Q25 and MiXCR, and retained in-frame beta chains. Rows matching on CDR3 protein sequence are summarized as one entry with the most common DNA and genes. These V and J calls derive from TCRdb rather than the authors' analysis. Present in this sample are 400,000 or so distinct CDR3 sequences, more than 80% of which were seen just once. Approximately 0.12% of the sample rests with the top ten.

The rearrangement joined TRBV11-2 to TRBJ2-7; TRBD1 might be the D gene, on 5 matching bases. The sequenced sample consisted of CD8+ T cells from PBMCs. The clonotype originates from a human donor with multiple sclerosis. The nucleotides are TGTGCCAGCAGCTTATGGGGCCGAAAGGGCCCCTACGAGCAGTACTTC. Its coded protein is CASSLWGRKGPYEQYF.